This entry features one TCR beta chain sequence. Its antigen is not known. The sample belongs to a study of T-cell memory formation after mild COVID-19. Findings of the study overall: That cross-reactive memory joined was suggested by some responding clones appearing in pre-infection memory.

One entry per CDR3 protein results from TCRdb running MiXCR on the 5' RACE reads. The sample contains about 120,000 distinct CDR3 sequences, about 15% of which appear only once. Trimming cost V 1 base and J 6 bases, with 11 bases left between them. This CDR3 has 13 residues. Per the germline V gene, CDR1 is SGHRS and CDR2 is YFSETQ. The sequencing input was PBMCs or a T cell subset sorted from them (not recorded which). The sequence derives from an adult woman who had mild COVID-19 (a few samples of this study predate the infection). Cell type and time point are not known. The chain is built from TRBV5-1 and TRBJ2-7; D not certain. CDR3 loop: CASSLHRPSEQYF. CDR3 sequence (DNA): TGCGCCAGCAGCTTGCACCGGCCTAGCGAGCAGTACTTC.